This T cell receptor (beta chain) was sequenced in a study of beta chain features in type 1 diabetes. Study summary: In age, gender and cell yields, patients were similar to healthy donors.

cDNA synthesis used the whole RNA isolate, giving expressed TCRB sequences. Data came from immunoSEQ multiplex PCR; TCRdb stores just in-frame clones and leaves some out. In the table there are around 250,000 clones, approximately 14% of which are singletons. As for this clone: As yet, its antigen is unknown.

Findings and caveats of the study: Researchers report that Type 1 diabetes patients had moderately but significantly shorter TCRB CDR3s across all four CD4+ subsets.

V was shortened by 6 bases and J by 4 bases, with 20 bases between the two germline ends. The CDR3 is 16 residues long. Germline CDR1 MNHEY, CDR2 SMNVEV (reference sequence). This TCR derives from a young man with type 1 diabetes. The sequencing sample was made of naive CD4+ T cells from blood. The chain has TRBV27 and TRBJ2-3; perhaps TRBD1 as D (6 bases). The CDR3 sequence is CASSPDYRVRADTQYF. Here the CDR3 DNA reads TGTGCCAGCAGCCCAGACTACAGGGTCCGGGCAGATACGCAGTATTTT.